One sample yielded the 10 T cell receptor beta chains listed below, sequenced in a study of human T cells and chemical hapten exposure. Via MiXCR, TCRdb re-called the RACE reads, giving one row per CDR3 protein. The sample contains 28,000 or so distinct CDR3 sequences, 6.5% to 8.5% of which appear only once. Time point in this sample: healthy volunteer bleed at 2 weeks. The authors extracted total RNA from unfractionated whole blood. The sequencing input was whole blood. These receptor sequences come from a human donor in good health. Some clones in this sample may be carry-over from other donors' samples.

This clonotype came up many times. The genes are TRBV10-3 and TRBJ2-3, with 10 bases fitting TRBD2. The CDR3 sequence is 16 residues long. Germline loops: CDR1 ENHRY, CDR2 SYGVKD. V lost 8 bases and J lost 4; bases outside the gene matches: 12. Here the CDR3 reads CAIGSPSGRRADTQYF. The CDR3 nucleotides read TGTGCCATCGGAAGCCCTAGCGGGAGACGCGCAGATACGCAGTATTTT.

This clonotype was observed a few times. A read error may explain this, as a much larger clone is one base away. CDR3 in amino acids: CSARATGQGGYEQYF. In DNA, the CDR3 is TGCAGTGCTAGAGCCACGGGACAGGGGGGTTACGAGCAGTACTTC. V is TRBV20-1 and J is TRBJ2-7; 11 bases fit TRBD1. This CDR3 spans 15 amino acids. The J segment lost 4 bases and the V segment lost 1 base, leaving 6 bases of the junction unmatched. Germline V gene sequence: CDR1 DFQATT, CDR2 SNEGSKA (reference sequence).

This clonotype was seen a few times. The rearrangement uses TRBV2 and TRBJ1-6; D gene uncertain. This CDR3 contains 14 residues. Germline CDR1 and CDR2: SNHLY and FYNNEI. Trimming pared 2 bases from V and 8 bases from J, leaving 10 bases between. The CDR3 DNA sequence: TGTGCCAGCAGTGAATCGGGTCAGGATTCACCCCTCCACTTT. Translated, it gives CASSESGQDSPLHF.

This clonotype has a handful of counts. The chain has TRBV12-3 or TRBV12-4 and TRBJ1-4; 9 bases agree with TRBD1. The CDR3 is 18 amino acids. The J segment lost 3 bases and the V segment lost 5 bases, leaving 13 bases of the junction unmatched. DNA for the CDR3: TGTGCCAGCAGTCGATCCCCTCTGAGACAGGGGGCTAATGAAAAACTGTTTTTT. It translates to CASSRSPLRQGANEKLFF.

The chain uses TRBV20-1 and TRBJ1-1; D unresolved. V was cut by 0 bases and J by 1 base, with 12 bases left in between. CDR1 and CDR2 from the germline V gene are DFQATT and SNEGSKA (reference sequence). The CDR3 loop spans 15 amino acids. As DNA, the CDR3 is TGCAGTGCTAGAGAGCGTTGGAAAAGGAACACTGAAGCTTTCTTT. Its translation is CSARERWKRNTEAFF.

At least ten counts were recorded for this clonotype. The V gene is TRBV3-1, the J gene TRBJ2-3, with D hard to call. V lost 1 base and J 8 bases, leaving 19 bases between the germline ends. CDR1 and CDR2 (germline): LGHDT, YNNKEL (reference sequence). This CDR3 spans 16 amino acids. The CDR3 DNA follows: TGTGCCAGCAGCCAAGTCCTCCAGTTTATGGCGTCTACGCAGTATTTT. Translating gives CASSQVLQFMASTQYF.

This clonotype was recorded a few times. The CDR3 spells CASSQEIGRRFEKLFF. The CDR3 DNA follows: TGCGCCAGCAGCCAAGAGATAGGTCGGAGGTTCGAAAAACTGTTTTTT. The chain is built from TRBV4-1 and TRBJ1-4; D gene ambiguous. V was clipped by 0 bases and J by 8 bases, with 16 bases between them. Germline V gives CDR1 MGHRA, CDR2 YSYEKL. This CDR3 is built from 16 residues.

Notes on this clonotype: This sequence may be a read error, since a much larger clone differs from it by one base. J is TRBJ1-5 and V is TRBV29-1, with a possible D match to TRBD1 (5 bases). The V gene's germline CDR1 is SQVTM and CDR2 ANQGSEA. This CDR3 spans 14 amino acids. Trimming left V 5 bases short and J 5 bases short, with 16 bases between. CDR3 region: CSVKTGGGDQPQHF. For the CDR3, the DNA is TGCAGCGTTAAAACCGGGGGGGGAGATCAGCCCCAGCATTTT.

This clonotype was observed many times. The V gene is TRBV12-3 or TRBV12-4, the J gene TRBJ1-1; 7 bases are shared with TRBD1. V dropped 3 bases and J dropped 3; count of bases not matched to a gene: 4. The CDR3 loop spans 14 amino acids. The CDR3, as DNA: TGTGCCAGCAGTTTTAGGGGGCGCTACACTGAAGCTTTCTTT. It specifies CASSFRGRYTEAFF.

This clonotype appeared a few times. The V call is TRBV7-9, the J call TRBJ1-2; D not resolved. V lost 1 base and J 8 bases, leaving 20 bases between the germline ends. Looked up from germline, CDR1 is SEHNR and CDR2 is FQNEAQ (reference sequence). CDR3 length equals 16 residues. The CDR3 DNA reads TGTGCCAGCAGCTTAGAGCCGGGATCAGGCCCGATGGGCTACACCTTC. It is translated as CASSLEPGSGPMGYTF.